This TCR beta chain originates from a study of cytomegalovirus exposure and HLA in healthy donors. PCR primers comprised 60 Vbeta and 13 Jbeta primers. Repertoires were generated with immunoSEQ multiplex PCR, while TCRdb's copy carries only in-frame clones and drops some. Here the sample spans 110,000 or so clones, roughly 70% being singletons. This CDR3 has 16 amino acids. The germline V gene encodes CDR1 MDHEN and CDR2 SYDVKM. V lost 4 bases, J lost 7 bases, and 22 bases lay in between. Concerning this clone itself: Its specificity is unknown.

General study points: Available immune exposure information was restricted to CMV serostatus only. Later, an analysis showed that TCR beta chains associated with HLA were more clonally expanded than others that were equally common.

This rearrangement joins TRBV28 to TRBJ1-2; TRBD1 might be the D (6 bases). The source of this sequence is a woman aged 40 to 50 in good health and CMV-seropositive. The sequencing sample was made of PBMCs. CDR3 DNA sequence: TGTGCCAGCAGTTCCTGGGGCGACAGACAAGGGGGTGGCTACACCTTC. Translation gives CASSSWGDRQGGGYTF.